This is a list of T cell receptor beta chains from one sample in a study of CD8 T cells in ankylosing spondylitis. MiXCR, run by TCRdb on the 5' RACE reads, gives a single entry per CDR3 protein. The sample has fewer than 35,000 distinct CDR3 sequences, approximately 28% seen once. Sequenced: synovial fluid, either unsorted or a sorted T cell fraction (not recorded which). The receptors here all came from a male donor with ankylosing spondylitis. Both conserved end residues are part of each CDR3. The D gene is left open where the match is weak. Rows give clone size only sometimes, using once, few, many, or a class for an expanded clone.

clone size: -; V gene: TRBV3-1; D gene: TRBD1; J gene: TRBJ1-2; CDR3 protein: CASSQRGQPYGYTF; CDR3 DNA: TGTGCCAGCAGCCAACGGGGACAGCCCTATGGCTACACCTTC
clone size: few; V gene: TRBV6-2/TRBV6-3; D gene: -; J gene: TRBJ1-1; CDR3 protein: CASSYSTEAFF; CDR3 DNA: TGTGCCAGCAGTTACAGCACTGAAGCTTTCTTT
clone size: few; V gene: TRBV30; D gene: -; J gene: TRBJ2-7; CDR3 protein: CACYGDYEQYF; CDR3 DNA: TGTGCCTGTTACGGGGACTACGAGCAGTACTTC
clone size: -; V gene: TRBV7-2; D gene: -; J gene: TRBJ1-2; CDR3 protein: CASSSTGSSYGYTF; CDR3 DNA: TGTGCCAGCAGCTCAACAGGGTCTAGCTATGGCTACACCTTC
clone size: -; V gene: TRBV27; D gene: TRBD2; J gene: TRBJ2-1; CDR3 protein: CASSLGTSGSHYNEQFF; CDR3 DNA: TGTGCCAGCAGCTTAGGGACTAGCGGGTCCCACTACAATGAGCAGTTCTTC
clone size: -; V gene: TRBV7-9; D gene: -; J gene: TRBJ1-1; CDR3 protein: CASSLVGSEAFF; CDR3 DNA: TGTGCCAGCAGCTTAGTAGGGAGTGAAGCTTTCTTT
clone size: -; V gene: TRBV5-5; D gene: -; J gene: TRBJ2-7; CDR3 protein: CASSLDVSSYEQYF; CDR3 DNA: TGTGCCAGCAGCTTGGATGTGAGCTCCTACGAGCAGTACTTC
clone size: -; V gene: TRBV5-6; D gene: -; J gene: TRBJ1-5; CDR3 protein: CASSWSAGNNQPQHF; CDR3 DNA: TGTGCCAGCAGCTGGTCGGCAGGGAACAATCAGCCCCAGCATTTT
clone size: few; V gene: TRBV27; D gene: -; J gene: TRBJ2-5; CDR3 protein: CASSLGGDMGETQYF; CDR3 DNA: TGTGCCAGCAGTTTAGGTGGGGATATGGGCGAGACCCAGTACTTC
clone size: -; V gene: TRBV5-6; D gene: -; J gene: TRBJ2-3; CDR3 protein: CASRSGTYSTDTQYF; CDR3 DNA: TGTGCCAGCAGGTCCGGGACCTACAGCACAGATACGCAGTATTTT
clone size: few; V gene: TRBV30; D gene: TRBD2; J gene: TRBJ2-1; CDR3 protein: CAWSLGRGNEQFF; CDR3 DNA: TGTGCCTGGAGCCTCGGGAGGGGGAATGAGCAGTTCTTC
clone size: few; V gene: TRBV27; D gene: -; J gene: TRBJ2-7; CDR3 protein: CASSFSAVGATEQYF; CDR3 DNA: TGTGCCAGCAGTTTCTCAGCGGTAGGTGCTACCGAGCAGTACTTC
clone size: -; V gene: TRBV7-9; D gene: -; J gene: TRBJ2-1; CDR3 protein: CASSFGGGEQFF; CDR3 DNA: TGTGCCAGCAGCTTTGGGGGAGGTGAGCAGTTCTTC
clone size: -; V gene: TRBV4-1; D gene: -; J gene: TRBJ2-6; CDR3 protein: CASSYNTGANVLTF; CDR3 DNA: TGCGCCAGCAGCTATAACACTGGGGCCAACGTCCTGACTTTC
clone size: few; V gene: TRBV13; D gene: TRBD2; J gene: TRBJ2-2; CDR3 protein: CASSTRTSANTGELFF; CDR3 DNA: TGTGCCAGCAGCACCAGGACTAGCGCGAACACCGGGGAGCTGTTTTTT
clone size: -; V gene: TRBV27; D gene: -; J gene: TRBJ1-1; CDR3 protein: CASSLSTRAEAFF; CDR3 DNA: TGTGCCAGCAGTTTATCCACAAGGGCTGAAGCTTTCTTT
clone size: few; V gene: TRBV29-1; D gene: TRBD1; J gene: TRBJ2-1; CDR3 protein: CSVEGRGQGVESYNEQFF; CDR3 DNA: TGCAGCGTTGAAGGCCGGGGACAGGGGGTAGAATCCTACAATGAGCAGTTCTTC
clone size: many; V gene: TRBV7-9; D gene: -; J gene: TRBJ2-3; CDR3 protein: CASSPARDTQYF; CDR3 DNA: TGTGCCAGCAGCCCTGCCCGGGATACGCAGTATTTT
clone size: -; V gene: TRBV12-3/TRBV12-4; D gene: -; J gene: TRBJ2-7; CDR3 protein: CASSFGAGETYEQYF; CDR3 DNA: TGTGCCAGCAGTTTTGGGGCTGGGGAGACCTACGAGCAGTACTTC
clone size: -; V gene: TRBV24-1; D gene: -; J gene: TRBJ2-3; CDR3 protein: CATSDWDGDTQYF; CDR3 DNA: TGTGCCACCAGTGATTGGGACGGGGATACGCAGTATTTT
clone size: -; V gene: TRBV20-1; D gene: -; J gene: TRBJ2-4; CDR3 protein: CSARPVTSEYIQYF; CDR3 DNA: TGCAGTGCTAGACCCGTAACGTCGGAATACATTCAGTACTTC
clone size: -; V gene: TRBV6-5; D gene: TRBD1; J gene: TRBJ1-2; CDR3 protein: CASSYTTGGEGYTF; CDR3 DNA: TGTGCCAGCAGTTACACGACAGGGGGCGAAGGCTACACCTTC
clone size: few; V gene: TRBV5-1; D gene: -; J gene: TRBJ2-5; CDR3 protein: CASSPGDSQETQYF; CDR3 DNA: TGCGCCAGCAGCCCGGGGGACAGCCAAGAGACCCAGTACTTC
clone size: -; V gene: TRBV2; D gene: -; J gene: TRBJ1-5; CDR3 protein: CASSEFAGNSNQPQHF; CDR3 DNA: TGTGCCAGCAGTGAATTTGCGGGGAATAGCAATCAGCCCCAGCATTTT
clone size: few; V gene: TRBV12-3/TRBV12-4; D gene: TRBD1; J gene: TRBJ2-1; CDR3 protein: CASSMGQGRYNEQFF; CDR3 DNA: TGTGCCAGCAGCATGGGACAGGGGAGGTACAATGAGCAGTTCTTC
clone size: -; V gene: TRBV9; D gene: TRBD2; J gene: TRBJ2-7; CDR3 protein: CASSVGLAGGPYEQYF; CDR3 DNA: TGTGCCAGCAGCGTAGGGCTAGCGGGAGGGCCATACGAGCAGTACTTC
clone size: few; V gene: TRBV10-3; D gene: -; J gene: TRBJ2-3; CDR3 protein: CAISVGGFTDTQYF; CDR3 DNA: TGTGCCATCAGTGTAGGTGGGTTCACAGATACGCAGTATTTT
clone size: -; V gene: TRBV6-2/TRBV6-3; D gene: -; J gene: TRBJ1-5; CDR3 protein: CASSYGENQPQHF; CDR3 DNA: TGTGCCAGCAGTTACGGCGAGAATCAGCCCCAGCATTTT
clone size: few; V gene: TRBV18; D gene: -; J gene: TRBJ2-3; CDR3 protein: CASSQQGISTDTQYF; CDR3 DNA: TGTGCCAGCTCGCAGCAGGGGATAAGCACAGATACGCAGTATTTT
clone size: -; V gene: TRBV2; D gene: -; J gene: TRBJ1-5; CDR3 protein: CASGLPGYDQPQHF; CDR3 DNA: TGTGCCAGCGGTCTTCCAGGGTATGACCAGCCCCAGCATTTT
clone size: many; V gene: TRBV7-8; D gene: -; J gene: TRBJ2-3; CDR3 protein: CASSFGRETQYF; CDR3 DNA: TGTGCCAGCAGCTTTGGAAGGGAAACGCAGTATTTT
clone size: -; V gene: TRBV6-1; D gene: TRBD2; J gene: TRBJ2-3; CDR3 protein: CASSEFSGRTDTQYF; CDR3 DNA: TGTGCCAGCAGTGAATTTAGCGGGAGGACAGATACGCAGTATTTT
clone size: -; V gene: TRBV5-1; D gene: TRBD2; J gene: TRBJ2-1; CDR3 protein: CASSLLTSGINDNEQFF; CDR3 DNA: TGCGCCAGCAGCCTACTAACTAGCGGGATTAATGACAATGAGCAGTTCTTC
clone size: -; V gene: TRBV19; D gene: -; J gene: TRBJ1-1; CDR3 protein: CASSIRQYNLNTEAFF; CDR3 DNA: TGTGCCAGTAGTATCAGACAGTACAACCTGAACACTGAAGCTTTCTTT
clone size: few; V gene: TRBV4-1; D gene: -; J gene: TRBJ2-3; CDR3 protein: CASSQVLGRTDTQYF; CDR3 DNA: TGCGCCAGCAGCCAAGTTCTGGGGCGTACAGATACGCAGTATTTT
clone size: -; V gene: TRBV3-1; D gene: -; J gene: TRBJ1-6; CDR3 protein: CATTGRGDSPLHF; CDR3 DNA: TGTGCCACAACAGGTCGCGGGGATTCACCCCTCCACTTT
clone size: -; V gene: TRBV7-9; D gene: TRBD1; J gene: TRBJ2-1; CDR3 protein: CASSFRAGTVGEQFF; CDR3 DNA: TGTGCCAGCAGCTTTAGGGCAGGGACAGTTGGTGAGCAGTTCTTC
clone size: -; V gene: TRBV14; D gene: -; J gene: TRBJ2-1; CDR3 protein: CASSQERPSDEQFF; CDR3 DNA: TGTGCCAGCAGCCAAGAAAGACCCAGCGATGAGCAGTTCTTC
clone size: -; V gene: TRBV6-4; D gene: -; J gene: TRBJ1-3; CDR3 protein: CASSDSGGDSGNTIYF; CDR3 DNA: TGTGCCAGCAGTGACTCGGGGGGCGACTCTGGAAACACCATATATTTT
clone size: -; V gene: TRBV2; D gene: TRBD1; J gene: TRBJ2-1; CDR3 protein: CASSSSDRAYNEQFF; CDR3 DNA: TGTGCCAGCAGTTCCTCGGACAGGGCCTACAATGAGCAGTTCTTC
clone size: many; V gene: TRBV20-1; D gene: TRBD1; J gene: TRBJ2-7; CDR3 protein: CSARGDREYEQYF; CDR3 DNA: TGCAGTGCTAGAGGGGACAGGGAATACGAGCAGTACTTC
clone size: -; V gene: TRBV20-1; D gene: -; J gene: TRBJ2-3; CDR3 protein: CSARGDTGLFSYTDTQYF; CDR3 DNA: TGCAGTGCTAGAGGGGACACGGGACTCTTCAGTTACACAGATACGCAGTATTTT
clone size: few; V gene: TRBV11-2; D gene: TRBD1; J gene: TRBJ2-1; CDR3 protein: CASSPPPGQAYNEQFF; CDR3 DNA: TGTGCCAGCAGCCCACCTCCGGGACAGGCCTACAATGAGCAGTTCTTC
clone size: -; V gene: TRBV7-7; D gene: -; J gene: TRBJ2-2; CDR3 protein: CASSPTGYSTGELFF; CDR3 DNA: TGTGCCAGCAGCCCCACAGGGTATTCAACCGGGGAGCTGTTTTTT
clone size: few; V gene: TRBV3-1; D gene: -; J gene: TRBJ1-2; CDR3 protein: CASSPGIFNYGYTF; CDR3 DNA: TGTGCCAGCAGCCCAGGGATCTTTAACTATGGCTACACCTTC
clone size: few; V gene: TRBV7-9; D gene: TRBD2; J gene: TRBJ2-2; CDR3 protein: CASSLPRQGGTGELFF; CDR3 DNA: TGTGCCAGCAGCTTACCACGCCAGGGAGGGACCGGGGAGCTGTTTTTT
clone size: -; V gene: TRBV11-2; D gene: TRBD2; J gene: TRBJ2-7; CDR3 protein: CASSLVGGSYEQYF; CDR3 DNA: TGTGCCAGCAGCCTAGTGGGGGGGTCCTACGAGCAGTACTTC
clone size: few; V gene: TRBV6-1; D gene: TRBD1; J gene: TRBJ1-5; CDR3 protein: CASSDQDRGWNQPQHF; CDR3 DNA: TGTGCCAGCAGCGACCAGGACAGGGGCTGGAATCAGCCCCAGCATTTT
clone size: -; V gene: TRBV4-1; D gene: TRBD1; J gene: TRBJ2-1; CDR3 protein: CASSQARDRGPSYNEQFF; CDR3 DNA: TGCGCCAGCAGCCAAGCTAGGGACAGGGGGCCCTCCTACAATGAGCAGTTCTTC
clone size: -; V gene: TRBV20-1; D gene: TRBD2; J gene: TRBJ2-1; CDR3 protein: CRARDPGLAGPHNEQFF; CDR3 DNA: TGCAGAGCTAGAGACCCGGGACTAGCGGGACCCCACAATGAGCAGTTCTTC